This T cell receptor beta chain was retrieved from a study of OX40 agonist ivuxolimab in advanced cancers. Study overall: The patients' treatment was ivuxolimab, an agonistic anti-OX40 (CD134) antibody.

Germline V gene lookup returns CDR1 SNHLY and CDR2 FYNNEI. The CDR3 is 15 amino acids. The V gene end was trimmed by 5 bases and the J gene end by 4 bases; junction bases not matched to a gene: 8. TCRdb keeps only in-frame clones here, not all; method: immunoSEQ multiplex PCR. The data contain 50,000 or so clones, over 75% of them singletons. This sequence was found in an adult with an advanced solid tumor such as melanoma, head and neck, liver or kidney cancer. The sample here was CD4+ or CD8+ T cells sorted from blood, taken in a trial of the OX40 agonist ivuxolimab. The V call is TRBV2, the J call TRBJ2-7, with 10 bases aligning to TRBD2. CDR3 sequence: CASSNGGLAAYEQYF. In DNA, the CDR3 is TGTGCCAGCAGTAACGGAGGACTAGCGGCATACGAGCAGTACTTC.